Listed here is a single TCR beta chain. In the original processing: Estimates of nucleated cell counts were drawn from the amplification of reference gene primers. Clones were read by immunoSEQ multiplex PCR, and TCRdb kept only the in-frame ones, dropping some. For V, J and clone size, that table is used; D and trimming come from the DNA. Of almost 250,000 clones in the sample, 75% to 90% are singletons; the top ten hold 3.5% to 5%. This sample is drawn from a study of blood T cell repertoires in COVID-19. Overall study context: Sites across the United States, Italy and Spain contributed samples from acute and convalescent COVID-19.

What the recovered Cohort 3 donors had was two negative PCRs, clearance, or symptom resolution. This CDR3 has 14 residues. Germline-derived CDR1 and CDR2 are SGHKS and YYEKEE (reference sequence). Trimming removed 3 bases at V and 9 bases at J, with 13 bases between. The sequencing input was PBMCs or T cells enriched from blood (not recorded which). This chain links TRBV5-5 with TRBJ1-6; no reliable D call. This TCR was recovered from a woman aged 30 to 39 who had recovered from COVID-19. The CDR3: CASSSRPNSSPLHF. The CDR3 DNA sequence: TGTGCCAGCAGCTCCCGGCCAAACAGTTCACCCCTCCACTTT.